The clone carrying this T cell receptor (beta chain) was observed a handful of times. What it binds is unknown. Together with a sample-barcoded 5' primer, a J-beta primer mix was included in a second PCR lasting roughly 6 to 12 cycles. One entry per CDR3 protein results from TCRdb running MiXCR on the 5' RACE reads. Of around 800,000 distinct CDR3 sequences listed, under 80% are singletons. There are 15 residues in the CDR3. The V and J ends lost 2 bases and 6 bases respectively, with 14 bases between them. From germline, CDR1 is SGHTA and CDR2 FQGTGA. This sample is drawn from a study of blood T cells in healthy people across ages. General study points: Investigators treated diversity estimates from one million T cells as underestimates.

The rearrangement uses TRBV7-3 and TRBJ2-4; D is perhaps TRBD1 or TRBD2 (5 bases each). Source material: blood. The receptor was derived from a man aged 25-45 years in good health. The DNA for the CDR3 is TGTGCCAGCAGCTTAGGGGCATCCGCGGGAAACATTCAGTACTTC. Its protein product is CASSLGASAGNIQYF.